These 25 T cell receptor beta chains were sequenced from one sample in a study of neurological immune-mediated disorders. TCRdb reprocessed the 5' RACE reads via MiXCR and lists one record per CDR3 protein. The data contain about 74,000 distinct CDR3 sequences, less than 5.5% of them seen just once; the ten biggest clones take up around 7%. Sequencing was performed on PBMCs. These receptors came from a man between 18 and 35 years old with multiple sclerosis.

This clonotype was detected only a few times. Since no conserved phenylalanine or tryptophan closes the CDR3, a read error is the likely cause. The DNA of the CDR3 is TGTGCCAGCAGGGGAAAGGGCGATTCACCCCTCCACTGT. This gives the protein CASRGKGDSPLHC. The chain recombines TRBV6-1 with TRBJ1-6; D gene uncertain. This CDR3 region has 13 residues. The V gene lost 6 bases and the J gene lost 8 bases, with 11 bases spanning the gap. The germline V gene encodes CDR1 MNHNS and CDR2 SASEGT.

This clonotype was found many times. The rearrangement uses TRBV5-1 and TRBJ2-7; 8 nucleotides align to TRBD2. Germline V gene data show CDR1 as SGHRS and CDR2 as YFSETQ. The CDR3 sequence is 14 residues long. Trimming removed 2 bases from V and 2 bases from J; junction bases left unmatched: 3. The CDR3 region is CASSFRRGAYEQYF. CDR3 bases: TGCGCCAGCAGCTTCCGGCGGGGGGCCTACGAGCAGTACTTC.

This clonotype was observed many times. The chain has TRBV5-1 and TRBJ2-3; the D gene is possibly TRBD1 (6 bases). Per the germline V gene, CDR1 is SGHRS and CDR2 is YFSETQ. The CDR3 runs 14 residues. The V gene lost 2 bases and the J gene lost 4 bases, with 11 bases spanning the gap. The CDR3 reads CASSFTGSADTQYF. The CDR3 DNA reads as TGCGCCAGCAGCTTTACAGGGTCGGCAGATACGCAGTATTTT.

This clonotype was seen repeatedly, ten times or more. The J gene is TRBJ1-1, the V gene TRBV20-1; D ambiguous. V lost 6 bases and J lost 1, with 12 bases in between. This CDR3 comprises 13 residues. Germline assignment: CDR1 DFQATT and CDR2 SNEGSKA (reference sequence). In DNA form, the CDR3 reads TGCAGTGCCCTCTACCGGGCGAACACTGAAGCTTTCTTT. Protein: CSALYRANTEAFF.

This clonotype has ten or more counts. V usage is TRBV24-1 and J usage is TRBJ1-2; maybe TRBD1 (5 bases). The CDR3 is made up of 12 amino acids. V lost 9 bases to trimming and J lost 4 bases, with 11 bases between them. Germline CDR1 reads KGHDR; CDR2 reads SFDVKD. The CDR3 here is CATQDDSYGYTF. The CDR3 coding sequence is TGTGCCACCCAAGACGACAGCTATGGCTACACCTTC.

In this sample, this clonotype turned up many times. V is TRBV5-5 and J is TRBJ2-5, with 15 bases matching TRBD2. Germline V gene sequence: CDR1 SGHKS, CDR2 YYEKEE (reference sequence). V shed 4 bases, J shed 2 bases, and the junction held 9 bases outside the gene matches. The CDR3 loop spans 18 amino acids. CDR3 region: CASSRGTSGGNRQETQYF. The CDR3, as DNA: TGTGCCAGCAGCCGGGGGACTAGCGGGGGGAACAGACAAGAGACCCAGTACTTC.

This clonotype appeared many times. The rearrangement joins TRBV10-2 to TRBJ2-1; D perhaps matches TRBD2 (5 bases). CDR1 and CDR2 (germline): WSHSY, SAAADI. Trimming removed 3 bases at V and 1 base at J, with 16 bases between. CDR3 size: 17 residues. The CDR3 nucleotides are TGCGCCAGCAGTGACCCTACTAGACCTTATTCCTACAATGAGCAGTTCTTC. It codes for CASSDPTRPYSYNEQFF.

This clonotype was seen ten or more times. The CDR3 reads CASSLGLRTEAFF. CDR3 bases: TGTGCCAGCAGTTTGGGGTTACGCACTGAAGCTTTCTTT. V usage is TRBV12-3 or TRBV12-4 and J usage is TRBJ1-1, with D unclear. The V end was cut by 3 bases, the J end by 4 bases, with 9 bases between. The CDR3 sequence is 13 residues long.

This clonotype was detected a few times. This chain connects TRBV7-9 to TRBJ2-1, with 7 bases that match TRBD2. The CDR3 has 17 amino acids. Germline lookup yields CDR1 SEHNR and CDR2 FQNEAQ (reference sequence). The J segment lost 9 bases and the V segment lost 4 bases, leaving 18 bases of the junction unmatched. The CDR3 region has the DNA TGTGCCAGCAGCTCCCTCGGGGAGGACTACGCGGGAGCTGAGCAGTTCTTC. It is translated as CASSSLGEDYAGAEQFF.

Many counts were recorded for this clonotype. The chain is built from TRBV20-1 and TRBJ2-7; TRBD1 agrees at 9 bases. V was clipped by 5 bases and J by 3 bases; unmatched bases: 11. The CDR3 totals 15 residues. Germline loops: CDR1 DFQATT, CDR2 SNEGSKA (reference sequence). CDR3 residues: CSAVYPGQGLYEQYF. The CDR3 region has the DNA TGCAGTGCTGTCTATCCGGGACAGGGCCTCTACGAGCAGTACTTC.

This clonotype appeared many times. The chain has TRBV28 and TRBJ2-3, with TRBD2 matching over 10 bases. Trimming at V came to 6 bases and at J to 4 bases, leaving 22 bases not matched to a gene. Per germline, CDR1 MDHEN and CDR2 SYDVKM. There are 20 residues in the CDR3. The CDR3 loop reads CASSPTRWLAGEGTPDTQYF. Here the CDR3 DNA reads TGTGCCAGCAGCCCTACCCGTTGGCTAGCGGGGGAGGGGACCCCAGATACGCAGTATTTT.

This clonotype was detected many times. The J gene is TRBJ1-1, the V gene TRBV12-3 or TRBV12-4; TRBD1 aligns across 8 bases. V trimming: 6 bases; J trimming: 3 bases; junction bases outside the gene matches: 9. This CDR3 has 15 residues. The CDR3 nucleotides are TGTGCCAGCAGAATCGGACAGGGATTGGACACTGAAGCTTTCTTT. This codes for CASRIGQGLDTEAFF.

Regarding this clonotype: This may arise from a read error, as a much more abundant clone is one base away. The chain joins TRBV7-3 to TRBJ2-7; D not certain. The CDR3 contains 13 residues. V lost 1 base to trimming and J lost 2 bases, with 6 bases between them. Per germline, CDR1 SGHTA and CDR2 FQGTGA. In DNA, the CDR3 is TGTGCCAGCAGCTTAATAACAGCCTACGAGCAGTACTTC. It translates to CASSLITAYEQYF.

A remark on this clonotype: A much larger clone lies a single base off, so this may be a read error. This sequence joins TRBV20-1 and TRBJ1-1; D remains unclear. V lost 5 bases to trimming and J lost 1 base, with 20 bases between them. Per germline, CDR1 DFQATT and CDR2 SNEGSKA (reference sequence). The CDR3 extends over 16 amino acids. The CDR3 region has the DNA TGCAGTGCTGCCCCTGTACCCACCAACGGGAACACTGAAGCTTTCTTT. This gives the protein CSAAPVPTNGNTEAFF.

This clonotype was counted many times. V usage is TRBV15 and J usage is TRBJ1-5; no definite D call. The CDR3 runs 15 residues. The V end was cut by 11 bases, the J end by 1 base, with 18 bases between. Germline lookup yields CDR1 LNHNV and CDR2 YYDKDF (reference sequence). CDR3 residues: CAAQSGLGSNQPQHF. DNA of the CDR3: TGTGCCGCCCAGTCCGGACTAGGGAGCAATCAGCCCCAGCATTTT.

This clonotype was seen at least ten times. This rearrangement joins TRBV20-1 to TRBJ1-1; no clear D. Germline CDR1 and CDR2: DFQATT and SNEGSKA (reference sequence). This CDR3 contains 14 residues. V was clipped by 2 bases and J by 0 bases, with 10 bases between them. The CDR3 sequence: CSARLKPMNTEAFF. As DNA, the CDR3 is TGCAGTGCTAGACTCAAACCGATGAACACTGAAGCTTTCTTT.

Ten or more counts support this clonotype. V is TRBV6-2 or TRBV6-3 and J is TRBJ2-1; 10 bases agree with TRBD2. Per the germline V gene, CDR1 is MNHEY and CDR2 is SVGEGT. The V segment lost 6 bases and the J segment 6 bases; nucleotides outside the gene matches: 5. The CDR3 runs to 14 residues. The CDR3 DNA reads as TGTGCCAGCAGCCCCCGACTAGCGGGCAATGAGCAGTTCTTC. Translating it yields CASSPRLAGNEQFF.

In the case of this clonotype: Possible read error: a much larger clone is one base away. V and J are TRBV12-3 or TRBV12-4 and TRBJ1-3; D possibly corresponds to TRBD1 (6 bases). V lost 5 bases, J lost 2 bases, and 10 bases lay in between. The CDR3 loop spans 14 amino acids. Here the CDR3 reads CASSLGQTGNTIYF. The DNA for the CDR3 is TGTGCCAGCAGTCTGGGACAAACTGGAAACACCATATATTTT.

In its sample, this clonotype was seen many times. The CDR3 loop reads CASSFARGGGYTF. CDR3 sequence (DNA): TGTGCCAGCAGTTTTGCCCGAGGGGGTGGCTACACCTTC. V gene TRBV12-3 or TRBV12-4 combines with J gene TRBJ1-2; possible D gene TRBD1, 6 bases. V lost 3 bases and J 7 bases, leaving 12 bases between the germline ends. The CDR3 has 13 amino acids.

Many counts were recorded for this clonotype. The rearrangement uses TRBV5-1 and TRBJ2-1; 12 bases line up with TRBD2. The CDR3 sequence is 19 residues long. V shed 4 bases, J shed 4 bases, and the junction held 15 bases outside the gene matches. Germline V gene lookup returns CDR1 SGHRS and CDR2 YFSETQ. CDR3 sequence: CASSLDRLAGGIFYNEQFF. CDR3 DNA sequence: TGCGCCAGCAGCCTTGATAGGCTAGCGGGAGGGATCTTTTACAATGAGCAGTTCTTC.

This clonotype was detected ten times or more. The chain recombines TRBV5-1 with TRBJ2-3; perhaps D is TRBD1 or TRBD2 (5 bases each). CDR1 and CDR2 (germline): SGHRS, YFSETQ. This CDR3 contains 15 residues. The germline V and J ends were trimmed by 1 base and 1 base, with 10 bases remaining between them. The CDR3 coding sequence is TGCGCCAGCAGCTTGTTGCAGGGACGCACAGATACGCAGTATTTT. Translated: CASSLLQGRTDTQYF.

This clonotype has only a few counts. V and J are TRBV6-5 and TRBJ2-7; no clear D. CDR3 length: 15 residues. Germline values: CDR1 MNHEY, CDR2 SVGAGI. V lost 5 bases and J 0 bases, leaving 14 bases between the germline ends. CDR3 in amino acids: CASSEGGGSSYEQYF. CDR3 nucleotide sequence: TGTGCCAGCAGTGAAGGTGGTGGAAGCTCCTACGAGCAGTACTTC.

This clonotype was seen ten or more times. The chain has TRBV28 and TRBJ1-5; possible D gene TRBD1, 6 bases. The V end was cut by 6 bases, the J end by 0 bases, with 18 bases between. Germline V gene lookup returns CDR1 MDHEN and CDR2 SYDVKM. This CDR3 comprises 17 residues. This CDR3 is CASSLVAGDYSNQPQHF. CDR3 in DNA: TGTGCCAGCAGCCTTGTCGCAGGGGATTATAGCAATCAGCCCCAGCATTTT.

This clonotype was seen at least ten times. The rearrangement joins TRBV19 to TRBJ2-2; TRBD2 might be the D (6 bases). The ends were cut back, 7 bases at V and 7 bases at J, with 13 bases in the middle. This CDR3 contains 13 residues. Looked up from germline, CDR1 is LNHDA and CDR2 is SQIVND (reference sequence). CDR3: CASKAGMGGELFF. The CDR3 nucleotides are TGTGCCAGTAAGGCGGGAATGGGCGGGGAGCTGTTTTTT.

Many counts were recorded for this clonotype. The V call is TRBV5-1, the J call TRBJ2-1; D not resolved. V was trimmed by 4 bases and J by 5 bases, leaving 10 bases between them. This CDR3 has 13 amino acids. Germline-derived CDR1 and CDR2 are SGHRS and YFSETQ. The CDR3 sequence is CASSRDSDNEQFF. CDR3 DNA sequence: TGCGCCAGCAGCCGCGACTCGGACAATGAGCAGTTCTTC.